These 18 T cell receptor beta chains share one sample of origin, sequenced in a study of T-cell reconstitution after alpha-beta-depleted transplantation in children. Library preparation (for TCRbeta) was performed with unique molecular identifiers. Each CDR3 protein is one row after TCRdb ran MiXCR on the PCR reads. This table has a few hundred thousand distinct CDR3 sequences, about 16% appearing once. The material sequenced was PBMCs from the stem cell graft donor, taken from the stem cell graft. These receptors were taken from a human donor who donated a stem cell graft to a child with acute lymphoblastic leukemia.

V usage is TRBV2 and J usage is TRBJ1-5; TRBD1 matches at 7 bases. In germline, CDR1 is SNHLY, CDR2 FYNNEI. The V segment lost 8 bases and the J segment 7 bases; nucleotides outside the gene matches: 8. This CDR3 contains 13 residues. This chain's CDR3 is CASGQTGPQPQHF. DNA for the CDR3: TGTGCCAGCGGACAGACAGGGCCCCAGCCCCAGCATTTT.

The genes are TRBV20-1 and TRBJ2-1, with 10 bases matching TRBD2. V lost 1 base and J lost 7; bases outside the gene matches: 7. The CDR3 covers 15 residues. CDR1 is DFQATT, CDR2 SNEGSKA, per germline (reference sequence). CDR3 DNA: TGCAGTGCTAGAGGGCTAGCGGGAGACGGAAATGAGCAGTTCTTC. It specifies CSARGLAGDGNEQFF.

The chain links TRBV9 to TRBJ2-3; the D is unclear. This CDR3 is built from 13 residues. Germline CDR1 is SGDLS and CDR2 is YYNGEE. Deletions cut 0 bases from V and 6 bases from J, with 8 bases between. CDR3 nucleotides: TGTGCCAGCAGCGTAGCGGCCGGTGATACGCAGTATTTT. Protein sequence: CASSVAAGDTQYF.

This clonotype was observed many times. The chain joins TRBV5-6 to TRBJ1-2; unclear D gene. V lost 4 bases to trimming and J lost 1 base, with 11 bases between them. CDR3 length equals 14 residues. CDR1 and CDR2 from the germline V gene are SGHDT and YYEEEE. In DNA form, the CDR3 reads TGTGCCAGCAGCCCCCACGTTAATAACTATGGCTACACCTTC. The encoded protein is CASSPHVNNYGYTF.

The V and J genes are TRBV12-3 or TRBV12-4 and TRBJ1-5; D unresolved. Trimming removed 5 bases at V and 0 bases at J, with 14 bases between. The CDR3 extends over 16 amino acids. CDR3 residues: CASSPTKDGSNQPQHF. In DNA form, the CDR3 reads TGTGCCAGCAGTCCCACTAAGGACGGTAGCAATCAGCCCCAGCATTTT.

A few counts support this clonotype. The chain employs TRBV5-1 and TRBJ2-7, with 8 nucleotides matching TRBD2. Germline-derived CDR1 and CDR2 are SGHRS and YFSETQ. The V segment lost 5 bases and the J segment 0 bases; nucleotides outside the gene matches: 1. The CDR3 runs to 13 residues. CDR3 sequence reads: CASRREGSYEQYF. The CDR3, as DNA: TGCGCCAGCAGACGGGAGGGCTCCTACGAGCAGTACTTC. The full variable domain, in which reference TRBV5-1 and TRBJ2-7 provide the parts outside the CDR3, is KAGVTQTPRYLIKTRGQQVTLSCSPISGHRSVSWYQQTPGQGLQFLFEYFSETQRNKGNFPGRFSGRQFSNSRSEMNVSTLELGDSALYLCASRREGSYEQYFGPGTRLTVT.

This clonotype has a handful of counts. The rearrangement uses TRBV14 and TRBJ2-7; maybe TRBD2 (6 bases). Trimming removed 7 bases at V and 1 base at J, with 11 bases between. CDR1 is SGHDN and CDR2 is FVKESK in the germline V gene. The CDR3 extends over 13 amino acids. The CDR3 region has the DNA TGTGCCAGCACCCCGGACTATTCCTACGAGCAGTACTTC. Encoded protein: CASTPDYSYEQYF. Based on the CDR3 plus reference TRBV14 and TRBJ2-7, the full variable domain is EAGVTQFPSHSVIEKGQTVTLRCDPISGHDNLYWYRRVMGKEIKFLLHFVKESKQDESGMPNNRFLAERTGGTYSTLKVQPAELEDSGVYFCASTPDYSYEQYFGPGTRLTVT.

The V gene is TRBV18, the J gene TRBJ2-1; possible D gene TRBD1, 5 bases. The CDR3 extends over 15 amino acids. V was trimmed by 1 base and J by 3 bases, leaving 10 bases between them. Germline lookup yields CDR1 KGHSH and CDR2 LQKENI. This CDR3 reads CASSPQDNYYNEQFF. DNA of the CDR3: TGTGCCAGCTCACCACAGGACAACTACTACAATGAGCAGTTCTTC.

V usage is TRBV12-3 or TRBV12-4 and J usage is TRBJ1-2; D is unclear. This CDR3 has 15 residues. The germline V and J ends were trimmed by 7 bases and 4 bases, with 19 bases remaining between them. The CDR3 is CASTPWMRSPYGYTF. CDR3 nucleotide sequence: TGTGCCAGCACCCCTTGGATGAGGTCCCCCTATGGCTACACCTTC.

This clonotype has more than one count but fewer than ten. This chain connects TRBV4-1 to TRBJ2-2; D ambiguous. Trimming stripped 1 base from V and 0 bases from J, with 9 bases between. The length of the CDR3 is 16 residues. CDR1 is MGHRA and CDR2 is YSYEKL in the germline V gene. CDR3 protein: CASSQANHANTGELFF. DNA of the CDR3: TGCGCCAGCAGCCAAGCTAACCACGCGAACACCGGGGAGCTGTTTTTT.

This clonotype was detected only a few times. The DNA of the CDR3 is TGCGCCAGCAGCCAAGAGGAACTAGCGACGTACAATGAGCAGTTCTTC. Translated, it gives CASSQEELATYNEQFF. The rearrangement uses TRBV4-1 and TRBJ2-1, with 7 bases lining up with TRBD2. J was trimmed by 4 bases and V by 0 bases; bases with no gene match: 6. Germline V gives CDR1 MGHRA, CDR2 YSYEKL. The CDR3 loop spans 16 amino acids.

This rearrangement joins TRBV5-1 to TRBJ2-3, with a tentative D call TRBD2 (6 bases). Germline CDR1 SGHRS, CDR2 YFSETQ. V was shortened by 1 base and J by 0 bases, with 18 bases between the two germline ends. There are 18 residues in the CDR3. CDR3 nucleotides: TGCGCCAGCAGCTTGACTAGCTCGAGATGGCCTAGCACAGATACGCAGTATTTT. It specifies CASSLTSSRWPSTDTQYF.

This clonotype was recorded a few times. The genes are TRBV5-1 and TRBJ2-1; 8 bases line up with TRBD2. Germline V lookup: CDR1 SGHRS, CDR2 YFSETQ. The CDR3 covers 15 residues. V lost 0 bases and J lost 9; bases outside the gene matches: 8. CDR3 sequence (DNA): TGCGCCAGCAGCTTGGAAGCGGGAGTGGTCGGTGAGCAGTTCTTC. Its translation: CASSLEAGVVGEQFF.

This clonotype showed up many times. The chain recombines TRBV27 with TRBJ2-7; 11 positions agree with TRBD1. The germline gives CDR1 MNHEY, CDR2 SMNVEV (reference sequence). The V gene end was trimmed by 4 bases and the J gene end by 3 bases; junction bases not matched to a gene: 2. This CDR3 has 14 amino acids. Here the CDR3 DNA reads TGTGCCAGCAGTTCCGGGACAGGGGGCTACGAGCAGTACTTC. The encoded protein is CASSSGTGGYEQYF.

V gene TRBV5-1 combines with J gene TRBJ2-2, with no clear D. The CDR3 consists of 14 residues. V lost 4 bases and J lost 7, with 14 bases in between. Germline V lookup: CDR1 SGHRS, CDR2 YFSETQ. Here the CDR3 reads CASSGLSSFGELFF. As DNA, the CDR3 is TGCGCCAGCAGCGGGCTTTCTAGTTTCGGGGAGCTGTTTTTT.

The V and J genes are TRBV27 and TRBJ2-7, with 9 bases that match TRBD1. Looked up from germline, CDR1 is MNHEY and CDR2 is SMNVEV (reference sequence). The CDR3 is 16 amino acids. V lost 2 bases, J lost 3 bases, and 8 bases stayed unmatched. The CDR3 bases are TGTGCCAGCAGTTTACACCTTGGGACAGGGATCTACGAGCAGTACTTC. Amino acid sequence: CASSLHLGTGIYEQYF.

This clonotype was seen more than once but under ten times. The chain couples TRBV7-8 to TRBJ2-7, with TRBD2 matching 7 bases. The V gene's germline CDR1 is SGHVS and CDR2 FQNEAQ. The V gene end was trimmed by 5 bases and the J gene end by 5 bases; junction bases not matched to a gene: 15. There are 16 residues in the CDR3. The CDR3 loop reads CASSPRPGTTLDEQYF. The CDR3 nucleotides read TGTGCCAGCAGCCCGCGACCCGGGACTACCCTCGACGAGCAGTACTTC.

This clonotype showed up just a few times. V usage is TRBV13 and J usage is TRBJ2-7; D remains ambiguous. Germline V gives CDR1 PRHDT, CDR2 FYEKMQ (reference sequence). V lost 5 bases, J lost 2 bases, and 7 bases lay in between. The CDR3 is 12 residues long. CDR3 amino acids: CASSAIPYEQYF. CDR3 bases: TGTGCCAGCAGCGCCATTCCCTACGAGCAGTACTTC.